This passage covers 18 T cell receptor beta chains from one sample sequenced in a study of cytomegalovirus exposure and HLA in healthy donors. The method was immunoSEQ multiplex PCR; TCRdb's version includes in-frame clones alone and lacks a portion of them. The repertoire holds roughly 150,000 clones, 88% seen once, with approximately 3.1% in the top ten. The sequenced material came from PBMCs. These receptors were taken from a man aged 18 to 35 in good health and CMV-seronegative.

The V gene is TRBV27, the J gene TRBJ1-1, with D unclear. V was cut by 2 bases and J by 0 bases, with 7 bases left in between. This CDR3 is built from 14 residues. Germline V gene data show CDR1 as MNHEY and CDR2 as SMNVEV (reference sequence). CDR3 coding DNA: TGTGCCAGCAGTTTAACCGCAGTGAACACTGAAGCTTTCTTT. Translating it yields CASSLTAVNTEAFF.

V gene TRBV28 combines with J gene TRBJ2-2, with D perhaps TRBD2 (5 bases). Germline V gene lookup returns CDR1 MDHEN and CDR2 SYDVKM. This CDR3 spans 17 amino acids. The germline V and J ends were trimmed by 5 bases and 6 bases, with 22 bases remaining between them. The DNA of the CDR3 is TGTGCCAGCAGTCCCGTCGGAGGTGGGATTACCCCCGGGGAGCTGTTTTTT. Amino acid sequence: CASSPVGGGITPGELFF.

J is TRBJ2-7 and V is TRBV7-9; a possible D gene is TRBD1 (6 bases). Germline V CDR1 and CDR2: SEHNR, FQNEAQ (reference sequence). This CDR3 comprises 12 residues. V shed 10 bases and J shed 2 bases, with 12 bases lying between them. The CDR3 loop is CATSKGAYEQYF. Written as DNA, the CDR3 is TGTGCCACTAGCAAGGGGGCCTACGAGCAGTACTTC.

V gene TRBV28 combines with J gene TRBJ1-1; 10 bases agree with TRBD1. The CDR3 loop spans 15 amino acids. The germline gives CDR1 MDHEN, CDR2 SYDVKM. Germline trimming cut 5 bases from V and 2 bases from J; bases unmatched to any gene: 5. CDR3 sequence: CASSLGQGGNTEAFF. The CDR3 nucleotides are TGTGCCAGCAGTCTCGGACAGGGGGGCAACACTGAAGCTTTCTTT.

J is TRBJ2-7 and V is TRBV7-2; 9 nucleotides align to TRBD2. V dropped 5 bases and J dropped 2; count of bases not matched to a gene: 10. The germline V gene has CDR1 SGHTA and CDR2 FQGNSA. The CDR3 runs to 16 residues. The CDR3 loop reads CASSPHSGSEPYEQYF. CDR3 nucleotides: TGTGCCAGCAGCCCCCATAGCGGGAGTGAGCCCTACGAGCAGTACTTC.

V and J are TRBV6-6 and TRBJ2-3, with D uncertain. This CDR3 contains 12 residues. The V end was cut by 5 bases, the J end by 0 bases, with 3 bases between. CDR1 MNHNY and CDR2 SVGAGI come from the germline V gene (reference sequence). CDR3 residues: CASSQSTDTQYF. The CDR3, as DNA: TGTGCCAGCAGTCAGAGCACAGATACGCAGTATTTT.

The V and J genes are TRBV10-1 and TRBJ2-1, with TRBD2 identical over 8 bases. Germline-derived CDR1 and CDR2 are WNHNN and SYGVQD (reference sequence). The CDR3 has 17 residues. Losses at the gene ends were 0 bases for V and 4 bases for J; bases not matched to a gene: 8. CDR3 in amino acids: CASSESNGGGRYNEQFF. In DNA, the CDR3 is TGCGCCAGCAGTGAGTCCAATGGCGGGGGGCGATACAATGAGCAGTTCTTC.

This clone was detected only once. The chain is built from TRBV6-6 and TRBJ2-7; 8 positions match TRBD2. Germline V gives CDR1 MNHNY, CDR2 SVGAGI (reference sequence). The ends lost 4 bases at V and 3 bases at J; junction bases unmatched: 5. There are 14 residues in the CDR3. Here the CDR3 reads CASSSTSAFYEQYF. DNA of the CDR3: TGTGCCAGCAGTTCGACTAGCGCCTTCTACGAGCAGTACTTC.

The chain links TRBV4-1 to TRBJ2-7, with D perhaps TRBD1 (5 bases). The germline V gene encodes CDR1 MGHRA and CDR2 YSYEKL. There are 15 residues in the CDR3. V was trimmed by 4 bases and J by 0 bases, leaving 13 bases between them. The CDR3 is CASSPVPRDSYEQYV. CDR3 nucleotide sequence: TGCGCCAGCAGCCCCGTACCCAGGGACTCCTACGAGCAGTACGTC.

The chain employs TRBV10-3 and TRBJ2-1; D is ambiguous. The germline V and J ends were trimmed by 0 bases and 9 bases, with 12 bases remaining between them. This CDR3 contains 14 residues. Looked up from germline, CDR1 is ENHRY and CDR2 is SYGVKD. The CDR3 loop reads CAISESTQASEQFF. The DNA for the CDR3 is TGTGCCATCAGTGAGTCGACTCAAGCCAGTGAGCAGTTCTTC.

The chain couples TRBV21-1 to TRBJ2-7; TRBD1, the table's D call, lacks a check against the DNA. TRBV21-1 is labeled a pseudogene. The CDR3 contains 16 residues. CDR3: CASSKGKQGCPYEQYV. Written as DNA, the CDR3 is TGTGCCAGCAGCAAAGGAAAACAGGGTTGCCCCTACGAGCAGTACGTC.

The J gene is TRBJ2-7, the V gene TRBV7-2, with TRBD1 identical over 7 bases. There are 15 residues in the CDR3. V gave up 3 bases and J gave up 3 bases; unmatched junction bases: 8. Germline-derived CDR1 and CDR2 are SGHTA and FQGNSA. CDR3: CASSLGRGYDYEQYV. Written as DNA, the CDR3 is TGTGCCAGCAGCTTGGGCAGGGGGTACGACTACGAGCAGTACGTC.

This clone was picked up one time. CDR3 amino acids: CASSFGGQTYQETQYF. The CDR3, as DNA: TGTGCCAGCAGTTTCGGAGGACAGACGTACCAAGAGACCCAGTACTTC. J is TRBJ2-5 and V is TRBV27; D perhaps matches TRBD1 (6 bases). Trimming removed 3 bases at V and 0 bases at J, with 14 bases between. CDR1 MNHEY and CDR2 SMNVEV come from the germline V gene (reference sequence). This CDR3 region has 16 residues.

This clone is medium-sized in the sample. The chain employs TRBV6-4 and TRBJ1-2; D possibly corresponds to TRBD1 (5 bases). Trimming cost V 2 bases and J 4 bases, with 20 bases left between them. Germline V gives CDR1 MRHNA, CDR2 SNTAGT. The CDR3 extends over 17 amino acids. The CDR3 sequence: CASSDTKQGVGGYGYTF. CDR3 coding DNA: TGTGCCAGCAGTGACACGAAGCAAGGGGTGGGCGGCTATGGCTACACCTTC.

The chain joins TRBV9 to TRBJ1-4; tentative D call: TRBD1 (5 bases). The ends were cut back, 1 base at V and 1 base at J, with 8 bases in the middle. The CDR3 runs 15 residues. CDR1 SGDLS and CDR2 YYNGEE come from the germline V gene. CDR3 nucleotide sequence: TGTGCCAGCAGCGTATTCGGGGGAACTAATGAAAAACTGTTTTTT. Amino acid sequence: CASSVFGGTNEKLFF.

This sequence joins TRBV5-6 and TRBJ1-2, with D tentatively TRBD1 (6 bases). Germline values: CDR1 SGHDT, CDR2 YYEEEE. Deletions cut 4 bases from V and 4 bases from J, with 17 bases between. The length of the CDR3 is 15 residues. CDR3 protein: CASSTGQQIFYGYTF. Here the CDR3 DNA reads TGTGCCAGCAGCACGGGACAACAAATTTTCTATGGCTACACCTTC.

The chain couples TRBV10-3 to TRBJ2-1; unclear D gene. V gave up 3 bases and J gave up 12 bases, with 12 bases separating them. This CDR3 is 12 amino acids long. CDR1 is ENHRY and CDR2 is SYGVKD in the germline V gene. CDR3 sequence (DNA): TGTGCCATCAGTGACCCGTTCGGTGGGCAGTTCTTC. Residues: CAISDPFGGQFF.

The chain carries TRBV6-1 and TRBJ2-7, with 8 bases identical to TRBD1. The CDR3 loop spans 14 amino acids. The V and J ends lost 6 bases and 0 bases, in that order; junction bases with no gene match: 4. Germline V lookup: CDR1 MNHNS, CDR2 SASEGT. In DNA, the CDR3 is TGTGCCAGCAGCACCGGGACAGGCTCCTACGAGCAGTACTTC. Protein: CASSTGTGSYEQYF.